This T cell receptor (beta chain) was sequenced in a study of chemoradiotherapy in HPV16-positive cancers. General observations from the study: Candidate HPV-specific clones and E7-related TCR motifs grew in tumor during treatment.

Repeated repertoire sampling spanned the course of chemoradiotherapy. The ends lost 5 bases at V and 2 bases at J; junction bases unmatched: 6. CDR3 length: 15 residues. CDR1 and CDR2 (germline): SGHRS, YFSETQ. This clone occurred once. The antigen is unknown. The method was immunoSEQ multiplex PCR; TCRdb's version includes in-frame clones alone and lacks a portion of them. The sample yields about 2,000 clones, about 89% seen once. Source: tumor tissue, taken from a patient who underwent chemoradiotherapy. The TCR originated in a human donor with HPV-associated anogenital cancer. This rearrangement joins TRBV5-1 to TRBJ2-1; 8 nucleotides match TRBD2. The CDR3 reads CASRIDGGAYNEQFF. CDR3 nucleotides: TGCGCCAGCAGGATTGACGGGGGGGCCTACAATGAGCAGTTCTTC.